The 11 T cell receptor beta chains below were found in one sample sequenced in a study of post-analysis software for immune sequencing data. Overall study findings and caveats: Controls showed lower frequencies than patients for five TRBV segments, and TRBV5-6, TRBV5-1 and TRBV20-1 were among these.

Carried by the TCR beta cDNA libraries were unique molecular identifiers. TCRdb reanalysed the PCR reads using MiXCR and keeps one entry per CDR3 protein. The sample yields hundreds of thousands of distinct CDR3 sequences, approximately 59% seen once. Their target antigens are unknown. The sample comprised blood. Every receptor here comes from a girl aged 2-10 years with multiple sclerosis.

This chain uses TRBV2 with TRBJ2-3, with D possibly TRBD2 on 5 matching bases. This CDR3 region has 13 residues. Germline CDR1 SNHLY, CDR2 FYNNEI. V dropped 4 bases and J dropped 6 bases, with 11 bases sitting between them. Here the CDR3 reads CASSGTSPDTQYF. CDR3 nucleotides: TGTGCCAGCAGTGGGACTTCTCCCGATACGCAGTATTTT.

V usage is TRBV5-1 and J usage is TRBJ2-5; TRBD2 aligns across 10 bases. The length of the CDR3 is 16 residues. Per the germline V gene, CDR1 is SGHRS and CDR2 is YFSETQ. V dropped 0 bases and J dropped 1; count of bases not matched to a gene: 3. CDR3 protein: CASSLASGRVQETQYF. DNA for the CDR3: TGCGCCAGCAGCTTGGCGAGCGGGAGGGTCCAAGAGACCCAGTACTTC. Variable domain in full (rest from reference TRBV5-1 and TRBJ2-5): KAGVTQTPRYLIKTRGQQVTLSCSPISGHRSVSWYQQTPGQGLQFLFEYFSETQRNKGNFPGRFSGRQFSNSRSEMNVSTLELGDSALYLCASSLASGRVQETQYFGPGTRLLVL.

The J gene is TRBJ2-5, the V gene TRBV20-1; maybe TRBD2 (6 bases). Looked up from germline, CDR1 is DFQATT and CDR2 is SNEGSKA (reference sequence). This CDR3 region has 15 residues. V was trimmed by 1 base and J by 2 bases, leaving 14 bases between them. CDR3 sequence reads: CSARAASDLQETQYF. CDR3 in DNA: TGCAGTGCTAGAGCGGCTAGCGACCTTCAAGAGACCCAGTACTTC.

V usage is TRBV7-9 and J usage is TRBJ2-5, with TRBD1 as a possible D gene (6 bases). Germline CDR1 and CDR2: SEHNR and FQNEAQ (reference sequence). The CDR3 runs 17 residues. Trimming cost V 5 bases and J 3 bases, with 22 bases left between them. CDR3 amino acids: CASSPRRTEEFEETQYF. DNA for the CDR3: TGTGCCAGCAGCCCGCGAAGGACAGAAGAATTTGAAGAGACCCAGTACTTC.

This clonotype was seen a few times. The CDR3 here is CASSSLSGGAYEQYF. The CDR3 nucleotides read TGTGCCAGCAGTTCTCTCTCGGGAGGGGCCTACGAGCAGTACTTC. V usage is TRBV12-3 or TRBV12-4 and J usage is TRBJ2-7, with 8 bases aligning to TRBD2. CDR3 length: 15 amino acids. Losses at the gene ends were 4 bases for V and 2 bases for J; bases not matched to a gene: 7.

The V gene is TRBV6-1, the J gene TRBJ1-1, with D possibly matching TRBD1 (5 bases). CDR3 size: 17 residues. Germline values: CDR1 MNHNS, CDR2 SASEGT. Trimming removed 5 bases from V and 1 base from J, with 20 bases in between. CDR3 sequence (DNA): TGTGCCAGCAGTCCCCGGGCAGGGCGGCCCTCGAACACTGAAGCTTTCTTT. Translated: CASSPRAGRPSNTEAFF.

J is TRBJ1-2 and V is TRBV25-1, with D perhaps TRBD1 (6 bases). The CDR3 has 17 residues. Germline V gives CDR1 MGHDK, CDR2 SYGVNS. Deletions cut 5 bases from V and 5 bases from J, with 24 bases between. Here the CDR3 DNA reads TGTGCCAGCAGTCACCGTTCATGGGGGGCTCCTCTATATGGCTACACCTTC. Translation: CASSHRSWGAPLYGYTF.

CDR3 bases: TGCAGTGCCCAGAGGACCGTTAGCTCCTACAATGAGCAGTTCTTC. This translates into CSAQRTVSSYNEQFF. This sequence joins TRBV20-1 and TRBJ2-1; no firm D call. V lost 6 bases to trimming and J lost 0 bases, with 15 bases between them. Germline loops: CDR1 DFQATT, CDR2 SNEGSKA (reference sequence). This CDR3 comprises 15 residues.

The chain combines TRBV7-2 with TRBJ1-1; 7 bases map to TRBD1. This CDR3 has 13 amino acids. With 5 bases clipped from V and 11 bases from J, the junction kept 11 bases outside the gene matches. Germline V gives CDR1 SGHTA, CDR2 FQGNSA. In nucleotides, the CDR3 is TGTGCCAGCAGCACTCCGGGACAGCCCGACGCTTTCTTT. Translation gives CASSTPGQPDAFF.

This clonotype has a handful of counts. The chain is built from TRBV24-1 and TRBJ1-5; TRBD1 agrees at 12 bases. CDR1 is KGHDR, CDR2 SFDVKD, per germline. This CDR3 has 17 residues. V dropped 6 bases and J dropped 0; count of bases not matched to a gene: 5. The CDR3, as DNA: TGTGCCACCAGTTCCGGGACAGGGGGCCTTAGCAATCAGCCCCAGCATTTT. Its translation is CATSSGTGGLSNQPQHF.

The table lists this clonotype with a few counts. Written as DNA, the CDR3 is TGTGCCAGCAGCACAGACAGGGGGGCCCATGGCTACACCTTC. This codes for CASSTDRGAHGYTF. The chain uses TRBV7-2 and TRBJ1-2; 9 bases line up with TRBD1. This CDR3 is 14 amino acids long. V shed 5 bases, J shed 6 bases, and the junction held 7 bases outside the gene matches. Germline V lookup: CDR1 SGHTA, CDR2 FQGNSA.